Sequencing of this T cell receptor (beta chain) was carried out in a study of blood T cell repertoires in COVID-19. Using immunoSEQ multiplex PCR, the repertoire was profiled, and TCRdb retains in-frame clones only, with some absent. The sample lists fewer than 600,000 clones, roughly 90% occurring once. Trimming shortened V by 4 bases and J by 3 bases, and 14 bases separated the two germline ends. The length of the CDR3 is 15 residues. Germline CDR1 and CDR2: SEHNR and FQNEAQ (reference sequence). V and J are TRBV7-9 and TRBJ2-3, with D maybe TRBD2 (5 bases). The specimen was PBMCs or T cells enriched from blood (not recorded which). The clonotype was recovered from a woman aged 35 to 49 who had recovered from COVID-19. The CDR3 loop reads CASSSGGSRTDTQYF. CDR3 nucleotides: TGTGCCAGCAGCTCGGGTGGGAGTAGGACAGATACGCAGTATTTT.